These 7 T cell receptor beta chains came from one sample sequenced in a study of T cell responses to AZD1222 COVID-19 vaccine. This table comes from immunoSEQ multiplex PCR, and its TCRdb copy is limited to in-frame clones, with some not included. This table has 95,000 to 150,000 clones, approximately 85% appearing once. The source material was peripheral blood, sampled on day 0 of AZD1222 vaccination. The origin of the receptors is an adult in good health.

The chain uses TRBV9 and TRBJ1-6, with no clear D. Trimming removed 3 bases at V and 7 bases at J, with 14 bases between. Germline CDR1 is SGDLS and CDR2 is YYNGEE. The CDR3 loop spans 15 amino acids. The CDR3 loop reads CASSASRNGNSPLHF. The CDR3 nucleotides read TGTGCCAGCAGCGCGTCGAGGAATGGGAATTCACCCCTCCACTTT.

This chain connects TRBV4-1 to TRBJ1-5, with 10 bases matching TRBD1. J lost 3 bases, V lost 4 bases, and 18 bases had no gene match. The germline V gene has CDR1 MGHRA and CDR2 YSYEKL. The CDR3 consists of 20 residues. CDR3 nucleotides: TGCGCCAGCAGCCTTAGGGGTTCCGGGACAGGGGATTGGGTCAATCAGCCCCAGCATTTT. Translated, it gives CASSLRGSGTGDWVNQPQHF.

The chain carries TRBV11-2 and TRBJ1-6; D remains ambiguous. The V end lost 7 bases, the J end lost 10 bases, and 11 bases lay between the germline ends. The germline gives CDR1 SGHAT, CDR2 FQNNGV. The CDR3 contains 12 residues. The CDR3 coding sequence is TGTGCCAGCACCGAAGGGAAATCACCCCTCCACTTT. Its translation: CASTEGKSPLHF.

The chain employs TRBV12-3 or TRBV12-4 and TRBJ2-3; no clear D gene. Trimming pared 10 bases from V and 4 bases from J, leaving 0 bases between. The CDR3 spans 8 residues. In DNA form, the CDR3 reads TGTGCCACAGATACGCAGTATTTT. It is translated as CATDTQYF.

The chain combines TRBV2 with TRBJ2-2; the D gene could be TRBD1 or TRBD2 (5 bases each). The CDR3 length is 15 residues. Deletions cut 8 bases from V and 1 base from J, with 14 bases between. CDR1 is SNHLY, CDR2 FYNNEI, per germline. The CDR3 here is CASGSGGGNTGELFF. CDR3 DNA: TGTGCCAGCGGTAGTGGTGGGGGGAACACCGGGGAGCTGTTTTTT.

This clone turned up a few times. The chain joins TRBV5-4 to TRBJ1-6; the D gene is possibly TRBD1 (6 bases). The CDR3 spans 15 residues. Deletions cut 0 bases from V and 7 bases from J, with 11 bases between. Germline CDR1 SGHNT, CDR2 YYREEE (reference sequence). The CDR3 DNA reads as TGTGCCAGCAGCTTGGGAGAGGGGGGGAATTCACCCCTCCACTTT. This encodes CASSLGEGGNSPLHF.

This sequence joins TRBV4-1 and TRBJ1-6, with D tentatively TRBD1 (6 bases). Germline values: CDR1 MGHRA, CDR2 YSYEKL. The CDR3 extends over 16 amino acids. V was clipped by 4 bases and J by 2 bases, with 12 bases between them. For the CDR3, the DNA is TGCGCCAGCAGCCCAATGAGGACAGCCTATAATTCACCCCTCCACTTT. Its translation is CASSPMRTAYNSPLHF.